This entry describes one T cell receptor (beta chain). The target of this receptor is not known. Density gradient separation was used to isolate peripheral blood mononuclear cells from buffy coats of healthy donors. In the study, total CD8+ T cells were enriched by negative magnetic separation with EasySep or MojoSort CD8+ T cell isolation kits. An RNeasy Mini Kit was used to extract total RNA from duplicate vials of fewer than 180,000 sorted CD8+ T cells per subset. PBMCs were used either fresh or after cryopreservation in fetal bovine serum containing roughly 10% DMSO. Fluorescence-activated cell sorting on a FACSAria III was used to sort the CD8+ T cell subsets to purity. The CDR3 has 13 amino acids, counting the end cysteine and phenylalanine. This entry has no DNA. As encoded in the germline V gene (reference sequence), CDR1 is GTSNPN while CDR2 is SVGIG. The record originates from a study of human CD8 memory T cell subsets (dated by TCRdb to 2018 to 2021). About the study as a whole: To assess clonal relationships, the TCRbeta repertoires of stem-like (TSTEM), progenitor exhausted-like (TPEX) and effector memory CD8+ T cell subsets were compared. TCRbeta repertoires were obtained from TSTEM, TPEX and effector memory subsets contributed by each of over five donors.

Beyond this particular receptor, the publication reports: Based on Chao1 estimates, TSTEM subsets appeared to have greater repertoire diversity than TPEX subsets, which may reflect a broader range of specificities. Although both stem-like subsets shared clonotypes with effector memory cells, the overlap between TSTEM and TPEX repertoires was minimal, suggesting distinct antigen spectra for the TSTEM and TPEX subsets. Only TCRbeta chains were sequenced, and the repertoire comparisons were based on several donors and tested using paired t-tests with Bonferroni correction. Similarly high normalized Shannon-Wiener diversity was shown by TSTEM and TPEX subsets, whereas comparatively lower diversity was seen in effector memory subsets.

A Human TCR Profiling Kit was used to prepare UMI-labeled 5' RACE TCRbeta libraries. The same number of PCR cycles was used to prepare all TCRbeta libraries in parallel. The authors' analysis ran thus. Each TCRbeta library contained between about 2,700 and 20,000 functional CDR3beta clonotypes. MIGEC 1.2.9 was used for UMI extraction and consensus assembly, with at least three reads per UMI being required. MiXCR 3.0.3 was used to extract in-frame CDR3beta repertoires. Each sample was downsampled to 42,000 randomly selected UMIs before diversity metrics were computed in VDJtools 1.2.1. For each sample pair, the repertoire overlap metrics D, R and F2 were calculated in VDJtools using the top 3,000 clones. Following reprocessing of the reads by TCRdb, the data hold one row per CDR3 protein sequence and no DNA is available. V and J calls and clone size were set by TCRdb, not the authors. The sample has about 18,000 distinct CDR3 sequences on record. Roughly 5% of the sample is in the top ten clones.

The source is a human donor in good health. Sequencing was performed on CD8+ T cells from PBMCs. The chain uses TRBV30 and TRBJ2-7. This receptor has the CDR3 CAWSADRTYEQYF.